The 23 T cell receptor beta chains reported below all come from one sample, sequenced in a study of shared clonotypes between healthy human individuals. Using immunoSEQ multiplex PCR, the repertoire was profiled, and TCRdb retains in-frame clones only, with some absent. The sample yields about 2.4 million clones, around nine tenths seen once. Sequenced material: naive CD4+ T cells sorted from blood. Subset noted: CD45RA+ positively selected. These receptors came from a man aged 18 to 29 in good health.

The rearrangement joins TRBV28 to TRBJ1-4, with no clear D. Trimming stripped 5 bases from V and 8 bases from J, with 15 bases between. Germline values: CDR1 MDHEN, CDR2 SYDVKM. The CDR3 loop spans 14 amino acids. The CDR3 protein is CASSNPLGREKLFF. The DNA of the CDR3 is TGTGCCAGCAGTAATCCTCTCGGGAGGGAAAAACTGTTTTTT.

The V gene is TRBV27, the J gene TRBJ2-3; D is ambiguous. V was cut by 2 bases and J by 5 bases, with 14 bases left in between. The CDR3 consists of 15 residues. The germline gives CDR1 MNHEY, CDR2 SMNVEV (reference sequence). The CDR3 spells CASSLQQTPEDTQYF. As DNA, the CDR3 is TGTGCCAGCAGTTTACAGCAAACGCCAGAAGATACGCAGTATTTT.

For the CDR3, the DNA is TGTGCCAGCAGCTCCCAGGGCAGGACAGGAGAAGAGACCCAGTACTTC. Residues: CASSSQGRTGEETQYF. The V gene is TRBV5-4, the J gene TRBJ2-5; 7 bases map to TRBD1. The CDR3 spans 16 residues. The germline gives CDR1 SGHNT, CDR2 YYREEE (reference sequence). Losses at the gene ends were 3 bases for V and 3 bases for J; bases not matched to a gene: 11. The full variable domain, rest sourced from reference TRBV5-4 and TRBJ2-5, is ETGVTQSPTHLIKTRGQQVTLRCSSQSGHNTVSWYQQALGQGPQFIFQYYREEENGRGNFPPRFSGLQFPNYSSELNVNALELDDSALYLCASSSQGRTGEETQYFGPGTRLLVL.

This sequence joins TRBV27 and TRBJ2-5, with 13 bases fitting TRBD2. Per the germline V gene, CDR1 is MNHEY and CDR2 is SMNVEV (reference sequence). The CDR3 has 14 residues. After removal of 7 bases from V and 2 bases from J, the junction contained 1 base not matched to a gene. The CDR3 DNA reads TGTGCCAGCACGACTAGCGGGGGGCAAGAGACCCAGTACTTC. Protein product: CASTTSGGQETQYF.

This clone was picked up one time. The gene calls are TRBV20-1 and TRBJ1-2; no firm D call. CDR1 DFQATT and CDR2 SNEGSKA come from the germline V gene (reference sequence). V was clipped by 7 bases and J by 1 base, with 7 bases between them. CDR3 size: 11 residues. The CDR3, as DNA: TGCAGTGGGTCTGATAACTATGGCTACACCTTC. Translation: CSGSDNYGYTF.

This rearrangement joins TRBV6-6 to TRBJ2-1, with TRBD2 as a possible D gene (5 bases). The CDR3 is made up of 16 amino acids. Germline V gives CDR1 MNHNY, CDR2 SVGAGI (reference sequence). Trimming removed 6 bases at V and 0 bases at J, with 15 bases between. CDR3 nucleotides: TGTGCCAGCAGCGACGAGCGGAGGAGCTCCTACAATGAGCAGTTCTTC. Translation: CASSDERRSSYNEQFF.

This clone came up once. J is TRBJ2-1 and V is TRBV19; TRBD1 matches 11 bases. CDR3 length: 16 residues. Germline V CDR1 and CDR2: LNHDA, SQIVND (reference sequence). Unmatched junction bases numbered 5, after V lost 4 bases and J lost 3 bases. Here the CDR3 DNA reads TGTGCCAGTAGTACGTTAGGGACAGGGGGCTACAATGAGCAGTTCTTC. It codes for CASSTLGTGGYNEQFF.

This chain joins TRBV23-1 and TRBJ2-7; D is unresolved. TRBV23-1 falls under the ORF class, with uncertain function. CDR3 length equals 12 residues. Trimming stripped 4 bases from V and 5 bases from J, with 9 bases between. For the CDR3, the DNA is TGCGCCAGCAGTCTATCGGCGAACGAGCAGTACTTC. Its protein product is CASSLSANEQYF.

This clone has a handful of counts. The chain has TRBV4-1 and TRBJ1-4, with TRBD1 as a possible D gene (6 bases). The V gene lost 4 bases and the J gene lost 5 bases, with 11 bases spanning the gap. The CDR3 consists of 14 residues. The germline CDR1 and CDR2 sequences are MGHRA and YSYEKL. CDR3 nucleotides: TGCGCCAGCAGCCCCAACACAGGGAATGAAAAACTGTTTTTT. Protein sequence: CASSPNTGNEKLFF.

This clone was picked up one time. The chain joins TRBV7-9 to TRBJ2-7, with TRBD1 matching over 8 bases. The CDR3 loop spans 14 amino acids. The V gene's germline CDR1 is SEHNR and CDR2 FQNEAQ (reference sequence). Trimming at V came to 5 bases and at J to 4 bases, leaving 7 bases not matched to a gene. CDR3 residues: CASSPTTGVYEQYF. The CDR3 DNA is TGTGCCAGCAGCCCGACGACAGGGGTTTACGAGCAGTACTTC.

This clone was seen a handful of times. At the DNA level, this CDR3 is encoded by other sequences in the same sample as well. V and J are TRBV6-5 and TRBJ1-6, with unresolved D. V was pared by 2 bases and J by 5 bases, with 7 bases between. The CDR3 has 14 amino acids. Germline V gives CDR1 MNHEY, CDR2 SVGAGI. The CDR3 DNA follows: TGTGCCAGCAGTTACGGGCAAAATAATTCACCCCTCCACTTT. Its translation: CASSYGQNNSPLHF.

V usage is TRBV11-2 and J usage is TRBJ1-1; 8 bases are shared with TRBD1. CDR3 length: 12 amino acids. Unmatched junction bases numbered 10, after V lost 5 bases and J lost 14 bases. Germline V gives CDR1 SGHAT, CDR2 FQNNGV. In DNA, the CDR3 is TGTGCCAGCAGCCTAGGGACAGGCGAGTACTTCTTT. As protein: CASSLGTGEYFF.

The chain joins TRBV10-3 to TRBJ2-1; 13 bases are a match to TRBD2. The CDR3 spans 16 residues. CDR1 is ENHRY, CDR2 SYGVKD, per germline. Trimming removed 11 bases from V and 3 bases from J; junction bases left unmatched: 10. The CDR3: CAAQGTSGTVYNEQFF. The CDR3 DNA is TGTGCCGCCCAAGGGACTAGCGGGACCGTCTACAATGAGCAGTTCTTC.

This clone has just one count. CDR3 amino acids: CAWSATGGPNEKLFF. CDR3 bases: TGTGCCTGGAGTGCCACAGGGGGTCCTAATGAAAAACTGTTTTTT. The chain couples TRBV30 to TRBJ1-4; TRBD1 matches 8 bases. The germline CDR1 and CDR2 sequences are GTSNPN and SVGIG (reference sequence). Trimming removed 1 base from V and 3 bases from J; junction bases left unmatched: 4. The CDR3 runs 15 residues.

The V call is TRBV6-1, the J call TRBJ1-1; 10 bases match TRBD1. CDR3 size: 12 residues. Germline V gene data show CDR1 as MNHNS and CDR2 as SASEGT. V lost 6 bases to trimming and J lost 10 bases; unmatched junction nucleotides: 5. CDR3 residues: CASRDRTGGAFF. In DNA form, the CDR3 reads TGTGCCAGCAGAGACCGGACAGGGGGAGCTTTCTTT.

The gene calls are TRBV6-5 and TRBJ1-1; D is perhaps TRBD1 (6 bases). The germline V gene has CDR1 MNHEY and CDR2 SVGAGI. Trimming left V 0 bases short and J 4 bases short, with 9 bases between. This CDR3 has 14 residues. CDR3 residues: CASSYSQGSTEAFF. CDR3 coding DNA: TGTGCCAGCAGTTACTCCCAGGGGAGCACTGAAGCTTTCTTT.

This clone was counted once. This chain connects TRBV7-2 to TRBJ1-2; a weak D match, TRBD1 (6 bases). The germline V gene encodes CDR1 SGHTA and CDR2 FQGNSA. The CDR3 totals 15 residues. Trimming removed 5 bases at V and 4 bases at J, with 17 bases between. The CDR3 is CASSPRTELPYGYTF. The CDR3 DNA sequence: TGTGCCAGCAGCCCCCGGACAGAACTTCCCTATGGCTACACCTTC.

This clone was seen a handful of times. V is TRBV19 and J is TRBJ1-1; possibly TRBD1 for D (5 bases). The germline CDR1 and CDR2 sequences are LNHDA and SQIVND (reference sequence). Trimming stripped 6 bases from V and 1 base from J, with 12 bases between. This CDR3 region has 14 residues. In DNA form, the CDR3 reads TGTGCCAGTAGCCGCAGGGAGGGGAACACTGAAGCTTTCTTT. Translated, it gives CASSRREGNTEAFF.

This clone has only one observation. The gene calls are TRBV10-3 and TRBJ1-1; D possibly corresponds to TRBD1 (6 bases). Trimming removed 7 bases at V and 4 bases at J, with 13 bases between. CDR3 length equals 13 residues. Per germline, CDR1 ENHRY and CDR2 SYGVKD. The CDR3: CAIMGARGTEAFF. In DNA, the CDR3 is TGTGCCATCATGGGGGCGCGGGGCACTGAAGCTTTCTTT.

Turning to this clone: Within the sample, other DNA sequences also encode this same CDR3. The chain employs TRBV14 and TRBJ2-2, with unresolved D. This CDR3 has 14 amino acids. Trimming removed 1 base at V and 3 bases at J, with 6 bases between. Germline loops: CDR1 SGHDN, CDR2 FVKESK. In nucleotides, the CDR3 is TGTGCCAGCAGCCAAGTACGGCACACCGGGGAGCTGTTTTTT. Its translation: CASSQVRHTGELFF.

The chain recombines TRBV7-9 with TRBJ2-2, with D unclear. Looked up from germline, CDR1 is SEHNR and CDR2 is FQNEAQ (reference sequence). The CDR3 totals 16 residues. Trimming pared 3 bases from V and 3 bases from J, leaving 14 bases between. As DNA, the CDR3 is TGTGCCAGCAGCTTTTACCGCACCCTGGACACCGGGGAGCTGTTTTTT. It encodes CASSFYRTLDTGELFF. Full variable domain (rest looked up from reference TRBV7-9 and TRBJ2-2): DTGVSQNPRHKITKRGQNVTFRCDPISEHNRLYWYRQTLGQGPEFLTYFQNEAQLEKSRLLSDRFSAERPKGSFSTLEIQRTEQGDSAMYLCASSFYRTLDTGELFFGEGSRLTVL.

The chain recombines TRBV11-3 with TRBJ2-1; no firm D call. The V gene's germline CDR1 is SGHNT and CDR2 YENEEA. The CDR3 runs to 12 residues. V was trimmed by 0 bases and J by 8 bases, leaving 5 bases between them. CDR3 amino acids: CASSLDMHEQFF. Written as DNA, the CDR3 is TGTGCCAGCAGCTTAGATATGCATGAGCAGTTCTTC.

This sequence joins TRBV5-1 and TRBJ1-2; no reliable D call. V lost 4 bases, J lost 5 bases, and 12 bases lay in between. This CDR3 is built from 13 residues. From germline, CDR1 is SGHRS and CDR2 YFSETQ. In nucleotides, the CDR3 is TGCGCCAGCAGCCCCGAGCCGGGTTATGGCTACACCTTC. Residues: CASSPEPGYGYTF. Filled out from reference TRBV5-1 and TRBJ1-2, the complete variable domain reads KAGVTQTPRYLIKTRGQQVTLSCSPISGHRSVSWYQQTPGQGLQFLFEYFSETQRNKGNFPGRFSGRQFSNSRSEMNVSTLELGDSALYLCASSPEPGYGYTFGSGTRLTVV.